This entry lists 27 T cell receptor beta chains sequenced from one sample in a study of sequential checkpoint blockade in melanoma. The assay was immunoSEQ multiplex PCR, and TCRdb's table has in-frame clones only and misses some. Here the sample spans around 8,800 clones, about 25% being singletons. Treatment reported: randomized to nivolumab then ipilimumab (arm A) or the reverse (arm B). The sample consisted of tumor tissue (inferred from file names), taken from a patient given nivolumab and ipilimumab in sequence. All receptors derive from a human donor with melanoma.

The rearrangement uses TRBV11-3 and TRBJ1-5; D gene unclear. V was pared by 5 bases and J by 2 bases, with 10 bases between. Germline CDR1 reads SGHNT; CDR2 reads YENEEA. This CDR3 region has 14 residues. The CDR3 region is CASSLDRGNQPQHF. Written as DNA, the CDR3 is TGTGCCAGCAGCCTGGATAGGGGCAATCAGCCCCAGCATTTT.

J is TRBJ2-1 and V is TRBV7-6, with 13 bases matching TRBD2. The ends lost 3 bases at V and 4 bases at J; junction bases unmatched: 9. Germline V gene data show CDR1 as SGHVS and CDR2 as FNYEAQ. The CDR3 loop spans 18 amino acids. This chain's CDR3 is CASSFKRLAGGGYNEQFF. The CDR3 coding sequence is TGTGCCAGCAGCTTTAAGCGACTAGCGGGAGGCGGTTACAATGAGCAGTTCTTC.

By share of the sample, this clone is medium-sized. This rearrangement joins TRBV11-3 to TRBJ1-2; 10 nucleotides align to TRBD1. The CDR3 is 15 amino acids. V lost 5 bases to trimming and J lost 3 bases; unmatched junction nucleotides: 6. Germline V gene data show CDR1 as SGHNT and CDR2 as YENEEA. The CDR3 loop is CASSLRQGADYGYTF. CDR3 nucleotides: TGTGCCAGCAGCCTTAGACAGGGGGCAGACTATGGCTACACCTTC.

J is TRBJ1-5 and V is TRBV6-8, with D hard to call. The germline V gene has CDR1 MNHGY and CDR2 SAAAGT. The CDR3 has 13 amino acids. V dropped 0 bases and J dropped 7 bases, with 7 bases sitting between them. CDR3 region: CASSYSAVQPQHF. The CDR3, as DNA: TGTGCCAGCAGTTACTCGGCTGTGCAGCCCCAGCATTTT.

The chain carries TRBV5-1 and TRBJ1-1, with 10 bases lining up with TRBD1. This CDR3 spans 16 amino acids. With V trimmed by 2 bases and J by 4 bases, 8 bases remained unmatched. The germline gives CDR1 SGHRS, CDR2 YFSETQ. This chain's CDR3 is CASSLGTGALGTEAFF. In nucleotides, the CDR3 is TGCGCCAGCAGCTTAGGGACAGGGGCACTGGGCACTGAAGCTTTCTTT.

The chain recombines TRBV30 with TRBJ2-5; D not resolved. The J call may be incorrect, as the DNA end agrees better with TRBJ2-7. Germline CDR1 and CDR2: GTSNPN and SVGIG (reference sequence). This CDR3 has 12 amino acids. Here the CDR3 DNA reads TGTGCCTGGGACGGTCCAGGACACGAGCAGTACTTC. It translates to CAWDGPGHEQYF.

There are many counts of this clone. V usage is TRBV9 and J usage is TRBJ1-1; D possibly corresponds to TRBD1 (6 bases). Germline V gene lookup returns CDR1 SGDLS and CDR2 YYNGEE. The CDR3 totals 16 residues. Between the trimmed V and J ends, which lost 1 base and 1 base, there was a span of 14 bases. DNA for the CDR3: TGTGCCAGCAGCGTATTCGGGGGGCCGGAGAACACTGAAGCTTTCTTT. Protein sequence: CASSVFGGPENTEAFF.

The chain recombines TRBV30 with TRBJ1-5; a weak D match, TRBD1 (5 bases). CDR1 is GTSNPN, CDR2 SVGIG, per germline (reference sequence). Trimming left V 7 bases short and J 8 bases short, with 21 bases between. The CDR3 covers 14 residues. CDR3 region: CAYQVNLGAEPQHF. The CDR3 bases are TGTGCCTACCAGGTGAACCTTGGGGCCGAGCCCCAGCATTTT.

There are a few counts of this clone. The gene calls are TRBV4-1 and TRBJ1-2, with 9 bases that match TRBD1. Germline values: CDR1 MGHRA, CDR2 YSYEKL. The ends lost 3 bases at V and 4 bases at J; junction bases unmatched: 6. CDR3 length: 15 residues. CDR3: CASSQWGQGAYGYTF. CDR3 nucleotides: TGCGCCAGCAGCCAGTGGGGACAGGGCGCCTATGGCTACACCTTC.

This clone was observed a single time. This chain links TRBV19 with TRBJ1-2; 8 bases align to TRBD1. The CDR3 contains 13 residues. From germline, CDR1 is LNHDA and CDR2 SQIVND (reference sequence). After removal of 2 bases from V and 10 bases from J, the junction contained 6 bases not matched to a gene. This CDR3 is CASSIRDRSFYTF. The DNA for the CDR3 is TGTGCCAGTAGTATAAGGGACAGGTCGTTCTACACCTTC.

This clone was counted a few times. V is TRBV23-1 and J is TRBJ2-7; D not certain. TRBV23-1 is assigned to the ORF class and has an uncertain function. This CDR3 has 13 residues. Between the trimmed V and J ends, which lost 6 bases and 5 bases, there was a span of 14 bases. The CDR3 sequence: CASSLASFNEQYF. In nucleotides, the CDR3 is TGCGCCAGCAGCTTGGCCAGTTTCAACGAGCAGTACTTC.

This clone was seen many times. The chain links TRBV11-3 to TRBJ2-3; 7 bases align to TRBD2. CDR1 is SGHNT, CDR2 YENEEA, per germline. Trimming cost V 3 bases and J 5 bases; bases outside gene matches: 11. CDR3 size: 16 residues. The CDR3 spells CASSLGGRKVGDTQYF. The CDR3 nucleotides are TGTGCCAGCAGCTTGGGGGGGAGGAAGGTGGGAGATACGCAGTATTTT.

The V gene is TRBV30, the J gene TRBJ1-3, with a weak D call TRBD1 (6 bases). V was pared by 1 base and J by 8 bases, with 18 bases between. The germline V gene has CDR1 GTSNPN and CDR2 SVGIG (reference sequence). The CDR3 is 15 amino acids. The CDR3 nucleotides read TGTGCCTGGAGTGGGGGTAGGGGGGCGAAGGACACCATATATTTT. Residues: CAWSGGRGAKDTIYF. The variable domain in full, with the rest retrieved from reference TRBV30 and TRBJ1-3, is SQTIHQWPATLVQPVGSPLSLECTVEGTSNPNLYWYRQAAGRGLQLLFYSVGIGQISSEVPQNLSASRPQDRQFILSSKKLLLSDSGFYLCAWSGGRGAKDTIYFGEGSWLTVV.

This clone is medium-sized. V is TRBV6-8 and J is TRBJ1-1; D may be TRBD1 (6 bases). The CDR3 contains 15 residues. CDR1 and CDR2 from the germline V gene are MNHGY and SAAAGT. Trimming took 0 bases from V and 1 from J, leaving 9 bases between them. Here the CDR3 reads CASSYSKQGNTEAFF. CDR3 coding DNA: TGTGCCAGCAGTTACTCGAAACAGGGGAACACTGAAGCTTTCTTT.

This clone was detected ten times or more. The CDR3 loop reads CAIRAEGGELFF. CDR3 DNA: TGTGCCATCAGGGCGGAGGGCGGGGAGCTGTTTTTT. The genes are TRBV6-8 and TRBJ2-2; perhaps TRBD2 as D (6 bases). The CDR3 length is 12 residues. CDR1 MNHGY and CDR2 SAAAGT come from the germline V gene. Trimming stripped 10 bases from V and 7 bases from J, with 13 bases between.

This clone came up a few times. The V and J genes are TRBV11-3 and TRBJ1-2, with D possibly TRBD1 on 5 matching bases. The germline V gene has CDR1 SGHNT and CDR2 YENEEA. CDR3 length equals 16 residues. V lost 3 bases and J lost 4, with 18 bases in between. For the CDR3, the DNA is TGTGCCAGCAGCTTGGTCTCAGGGCAGGTGAGCTATGGCTACACCTTC. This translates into CASSLVSGQVSYGYTF.

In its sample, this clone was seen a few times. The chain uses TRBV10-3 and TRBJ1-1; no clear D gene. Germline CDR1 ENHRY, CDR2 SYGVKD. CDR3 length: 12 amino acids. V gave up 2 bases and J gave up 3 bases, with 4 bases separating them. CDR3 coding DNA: TGTGCCATCAGTGAGAGGGACACTGAAGCTTTCTTT. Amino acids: CAISERDTEAFF.

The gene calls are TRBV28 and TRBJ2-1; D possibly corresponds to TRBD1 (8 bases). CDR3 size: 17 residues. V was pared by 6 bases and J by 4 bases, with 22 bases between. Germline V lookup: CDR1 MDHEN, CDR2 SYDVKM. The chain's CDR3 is CASSNNDRGLNYNEQFF. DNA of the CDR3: TGTGCCAGCAGCAACAACGACAGGGGACTAAATTACAATGAGCAGTTCTTC.

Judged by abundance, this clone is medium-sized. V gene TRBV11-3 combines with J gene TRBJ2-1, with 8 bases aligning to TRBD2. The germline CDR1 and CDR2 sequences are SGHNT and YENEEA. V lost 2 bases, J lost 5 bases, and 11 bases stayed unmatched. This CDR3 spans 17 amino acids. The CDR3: CASSLRSWVAGNNEQFF. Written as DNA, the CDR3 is TGTGCCAGCAGCTTAAGGTCGTGGGTAGCGGGGAACAATGAGCAGTTCTTC.

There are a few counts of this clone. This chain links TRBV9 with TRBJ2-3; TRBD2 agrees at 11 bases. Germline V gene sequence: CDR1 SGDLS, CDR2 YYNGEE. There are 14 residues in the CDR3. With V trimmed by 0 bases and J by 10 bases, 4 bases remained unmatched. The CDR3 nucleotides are TGTGCCAGCAGCGTAGGACTAGCGGGACGAGCGCAGTATTTT. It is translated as CASSVGLAGRAQYF.

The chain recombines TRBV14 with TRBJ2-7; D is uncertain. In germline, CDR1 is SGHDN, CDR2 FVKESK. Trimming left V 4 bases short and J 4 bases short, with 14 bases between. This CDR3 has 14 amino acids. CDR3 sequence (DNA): TGTGCCAGCAGCCCCAGGCCGGCAAGGTACGAGCAGTACTTC. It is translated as CASSPRPARYEQYF.

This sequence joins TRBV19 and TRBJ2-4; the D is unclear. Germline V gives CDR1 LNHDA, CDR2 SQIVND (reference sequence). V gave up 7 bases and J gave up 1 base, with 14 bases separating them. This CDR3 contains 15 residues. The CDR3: CASTDGPSAKNIQYF. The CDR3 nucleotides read TGTGCCAGTACCGATGGGCCATCGGCCAAAAACATTCAGTACTTC.

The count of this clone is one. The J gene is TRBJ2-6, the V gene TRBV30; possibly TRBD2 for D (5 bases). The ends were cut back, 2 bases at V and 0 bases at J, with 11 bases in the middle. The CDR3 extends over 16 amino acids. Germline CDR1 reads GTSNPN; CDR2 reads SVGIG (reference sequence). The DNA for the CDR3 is TGTGCCTGGAGTCGAGGGTCTTACTCTGGGGCCAACGTCCTGACTTTC. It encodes CAWSRGSYSGANVLTF.

CDR3 bases: TGTGCCAGCAGTTTTTTTCCAAGCGGGAGAGGGTCCGGGGAGCTGTTTTTT. This translates into CASSFFPSGRGSGELFF. The chain employs TRBV6-8 and TRBJ2-2, with 8 positions matching TRBD2. CDR3 length: 17 residues. In germline, CDR1 is MNHGY, CDR2 SAAAGT. After removal of 4 bases from V and 6 bases from J, the junction contained 13 bases not matched to a gene.

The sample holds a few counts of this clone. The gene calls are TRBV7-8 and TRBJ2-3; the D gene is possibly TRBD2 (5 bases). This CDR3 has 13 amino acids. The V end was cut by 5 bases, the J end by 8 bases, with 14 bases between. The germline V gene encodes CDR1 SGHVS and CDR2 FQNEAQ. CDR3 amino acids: CASSRRSRSTQYF. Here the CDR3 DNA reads TGTGCCAGCAGCCGGAGGAGTAGATCTACGCAGTATTTT.

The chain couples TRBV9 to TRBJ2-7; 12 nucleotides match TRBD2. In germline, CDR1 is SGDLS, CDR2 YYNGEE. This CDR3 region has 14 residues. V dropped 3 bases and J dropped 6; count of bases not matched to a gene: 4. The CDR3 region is CASSELAGGSEQYF. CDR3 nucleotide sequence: TGTGCCAGCAGCGAACTAGCGGGAGGCTCCGAGCAGTACTTC.

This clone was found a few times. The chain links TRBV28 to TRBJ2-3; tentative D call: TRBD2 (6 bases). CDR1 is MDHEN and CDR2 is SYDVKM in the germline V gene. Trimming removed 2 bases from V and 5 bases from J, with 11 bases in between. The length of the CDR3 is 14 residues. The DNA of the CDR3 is TGTGCCAGCAGTTTAGCGGGAACGGTAGATACGCAGTATTTT. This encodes CASSLAGTVDTQYF.